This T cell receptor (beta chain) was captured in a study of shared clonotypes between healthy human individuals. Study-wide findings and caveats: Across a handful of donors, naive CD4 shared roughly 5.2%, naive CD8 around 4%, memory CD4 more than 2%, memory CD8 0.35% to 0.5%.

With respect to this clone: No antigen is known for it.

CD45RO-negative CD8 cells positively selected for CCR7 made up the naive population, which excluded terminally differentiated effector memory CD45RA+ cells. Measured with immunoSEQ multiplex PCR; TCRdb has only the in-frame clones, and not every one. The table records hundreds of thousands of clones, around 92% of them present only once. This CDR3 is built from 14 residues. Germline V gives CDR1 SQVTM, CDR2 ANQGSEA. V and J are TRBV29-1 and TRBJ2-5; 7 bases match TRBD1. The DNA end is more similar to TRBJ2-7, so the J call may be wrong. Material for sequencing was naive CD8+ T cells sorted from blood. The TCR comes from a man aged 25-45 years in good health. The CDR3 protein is CSVRDRDYLPEQYF. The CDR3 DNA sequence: TGCAGCGTCCGCGACAGGGATTATTTGCCCGAGCAGTACTTC.